Sequencing of this T cell receptor beta chain was carried out in a study of regulatory T cells in long-lasting Graves disease. Overall study: Persistence in Graves' disease denoted antithyroid drug use beyond 5 years alongside positive TSH receptor antibodies.

Stated time point: persistent/refractory GD, antithyroid drugs over 5 years with positive TRAb. RNA from PBMCs was the source of the TCR library. The patient group derived from an endocrinology department in Xi'an, China. Many counts were recorded for this clonotype. Construction of TCR beta libraries relied on iRepertoire HTBI primers and on Arm-PCR targeting CDR3 regions. MiXCR was run by TCRdb on the multiplex PCR reads, yielding one entry per CDR3 protein. The data show over 250,000 distinct CDR3 sequences, with roughly a fifth seen just once and 45% to 70% held by the top ten. The origin of this receptor is a female donor with Graves disease. The sequenced sample was peripheral blood mononuclear cells (PBMCs), obtained when the disease was refractory, from a patient treated with antithyroid drugs.

CDR3 protein: CASTTGGEIPFYEQYF. CDR3 sequence (DNA): TGTGCCAGCACCACAGGGGGCGAGATTCCCTTCTACGAGCAGTACTTC. V and J are TRBV28 and TRBJ2-7, with 9 nucleotides matching TRBD1. V lost 7 bases and J lost 3; bases outside the gene matches: 13. The length of the CDR3 is 16 residues. CDR1 and CDR2 (germline): MDHEN, SYDVKM. Full variable domain (rest looked up from reference TRBV28 and TRBJ2-7): DVKVTQSSRYLVKRTGEKVFLECVQDMDHENMFWYRQDPGLGLRLIYFSYDVKMKEKGDIPEGYSVSREKKERFSLILESASTNQTSMYLCASTTGGEIPFYEQYFGPGTRLTVT.